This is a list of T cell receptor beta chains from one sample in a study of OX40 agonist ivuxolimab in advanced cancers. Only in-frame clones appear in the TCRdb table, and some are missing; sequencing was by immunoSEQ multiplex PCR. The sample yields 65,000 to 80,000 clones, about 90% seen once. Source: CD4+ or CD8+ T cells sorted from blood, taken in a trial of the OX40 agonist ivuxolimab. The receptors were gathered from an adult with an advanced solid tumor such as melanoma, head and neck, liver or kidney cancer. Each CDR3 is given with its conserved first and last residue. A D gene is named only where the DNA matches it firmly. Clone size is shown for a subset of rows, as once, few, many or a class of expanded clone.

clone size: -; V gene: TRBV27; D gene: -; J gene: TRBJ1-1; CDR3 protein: CASSLSGELFTEAFF; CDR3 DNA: TGTGCCAGCAGCTTATCTGGGGAGCTATTCACTGAAGCTTTCTTT
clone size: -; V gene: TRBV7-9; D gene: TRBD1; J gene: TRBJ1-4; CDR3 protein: CASSQQGGNEKLFF; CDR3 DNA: TGTGCCAGCAGCCAACAGGGGGGGAATGAAAAACTGTTTTTT
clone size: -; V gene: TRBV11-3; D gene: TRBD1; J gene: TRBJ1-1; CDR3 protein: CASSPRTGGKEAFF; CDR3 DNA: TGTGCCAGCAGCCCCCGGACAGGGGGAAAAGAAGCTTTCTTT
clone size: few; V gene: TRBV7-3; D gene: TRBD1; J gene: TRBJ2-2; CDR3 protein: CASSTGTGSTTGELFF; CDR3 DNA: TGTGCCAGCAGCACCGGGACAGGGTCGACCACCGGGGAGCTGTTTTTT
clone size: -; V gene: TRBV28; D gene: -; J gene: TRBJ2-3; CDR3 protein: CASFGGLADNPSTDTQYF; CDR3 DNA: TGTGCCTCATTCGGGGGGCTAGCGGATAACCCAAGCACAGATACGCAGTATTTT
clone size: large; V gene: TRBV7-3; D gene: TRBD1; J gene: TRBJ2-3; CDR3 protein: CASSPGTGMDTQYF; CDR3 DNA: TGTGCCAGCAGCCCCGGGACAGGGATGGATACGCAGTATTTT
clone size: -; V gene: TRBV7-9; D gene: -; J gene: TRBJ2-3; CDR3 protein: CASSLTAGRFTDTQYF; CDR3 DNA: TGTGCCAGCAGCTTAACGGCAGGAAGGTTCACAGATACGCAGTATTTT
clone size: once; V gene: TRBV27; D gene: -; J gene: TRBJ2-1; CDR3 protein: CASSLSSGVREFF; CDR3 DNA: TGTGCCAGCAGTTTATCTTCCGGAGTGAGAGAGTTCTTC
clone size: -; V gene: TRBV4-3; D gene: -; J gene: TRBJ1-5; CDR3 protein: CASSQDISDYSNQPQHF; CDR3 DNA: TGCGCCAGCAGCCAAGATATTTCGGATTATAGCAATCAGCCCCAGCATTTT
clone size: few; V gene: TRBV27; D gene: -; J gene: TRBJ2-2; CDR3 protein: CASSSYQGSTGELFF; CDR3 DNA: TGTGCCAGCAGTTCTTATCAGGGGAGCACCGGGGAGCTGTTTTTT
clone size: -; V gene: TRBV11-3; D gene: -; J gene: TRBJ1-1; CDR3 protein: CASSLDFSRLNTEAFF; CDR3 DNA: TGTGCCAGCAGCTTAGATTTTTCCAGGCTGAACACTGAAGCTTTCTTT
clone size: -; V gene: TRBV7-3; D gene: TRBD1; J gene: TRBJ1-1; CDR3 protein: CASSLSGGGTEAFF; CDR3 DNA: TGTGCCAGCAGCCTCTCAGGGGGAGGCACTGAAGCTTTCTTT
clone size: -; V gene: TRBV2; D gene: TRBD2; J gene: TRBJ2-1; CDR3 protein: CADGGDQPDEQFF; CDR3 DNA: TGTGCCGACGGGGGGGACCAACCGGATGAGCAGTTCTTC
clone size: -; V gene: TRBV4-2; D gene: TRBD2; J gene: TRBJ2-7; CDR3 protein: CASSQDPSGGNEQYF; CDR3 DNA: TGTGCCAGCAGCCAAGATCCCAGCGGGGGGAACGAGCAGTACTTC
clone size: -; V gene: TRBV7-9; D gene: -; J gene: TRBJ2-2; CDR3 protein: CASSLGATGELFF; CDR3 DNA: TGTGCCAGCAGCTTAGGAGCCACCGGGGAGCTGTTTTTT
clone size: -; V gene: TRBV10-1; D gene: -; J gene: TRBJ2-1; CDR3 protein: CASSEENEQFF; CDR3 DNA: TGCGCCAGCAGTGAGGAAAATGAGCAGTTCTTC
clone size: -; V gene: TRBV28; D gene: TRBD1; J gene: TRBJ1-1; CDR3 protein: CASSWTGGTEAFF; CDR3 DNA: TGTGCCAGCAGTTGGACAGGGGGAACTGAAGCTTTCTTT
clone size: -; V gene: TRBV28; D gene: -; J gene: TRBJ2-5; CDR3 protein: CASSHHTVYQETQYF; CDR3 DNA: TGTGCCAGCAGTCACCATACAGTGTACCAAGAGACCCAGTACTTC
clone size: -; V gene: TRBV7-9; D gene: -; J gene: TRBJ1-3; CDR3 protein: CASSLSLGTGNTIYF; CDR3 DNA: TGTGCCAGCAGCTTATCTCTGGGGACTGGAAACACCATATATTTT
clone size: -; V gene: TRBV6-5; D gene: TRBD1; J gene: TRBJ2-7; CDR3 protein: CASGTGVYEQYF; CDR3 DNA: TGTGCCAGCGGGACAGGAGTCTACGAGCAGTACTTC
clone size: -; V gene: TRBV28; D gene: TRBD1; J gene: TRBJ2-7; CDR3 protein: CASSSTGDAFNEQYF; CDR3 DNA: TGTGCCAGCAGTTCTACAGGGGATGCGTTTAACGAGCAGTACTTC
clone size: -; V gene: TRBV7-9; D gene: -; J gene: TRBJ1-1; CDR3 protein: CASRLSGTEAFF; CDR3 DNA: TGTGCCAGCAGACTGTCGGGCACTGAAGCTTTCTTT